These 8 T cell receptor beta chains share one sample of origin, sequenced in a study of T cell repertoires in cytomegalovirus infection. One entry per CDR3 protein, called by TCRdb with MiXCR from the reads. The sample lists 150,000 to 200,000 distinct CDR3 sequences, about a sixth occurring once. The material sequenced was CD8+ T cells from PBMCs. All receptors derive from a human donor in good health (CMV status not recorded). Some clones in this sample may be carry-over from other donors' samples.

This clonotype was seen only a few times. CDR3 region: CASSYYRLGAETQYF. CDR3 bases: TGTGCCAGCAGTTACTACCGACTAGGGGCAGAGACCCAGTACTTC. The rearrangement joins TRBV6-5 to TRBJ2-5, with D tentatively TRBD2 (6 bases). The V end was cut by 1 base, the J end by 4 bases, with 13 bases between. Germline CDR1 is MNHEY and CDR2 is SVGAGI. This CDR3 is built from 15 residues.

There are a few counts of this clonotype. The chain carries TRBV28 and TRBJ2-7, with 7 bases lining up with TRBD2. There are 17 residues in the CDR3. Unmatched junction bases numbered 11, after V lost 3 bases and J lost 0 bases. Germline V gene lookup returns CDR1 MDHEN and CDR2 SYDVKM. CDR3: CASSFLPRGGGSYEQYF. CDR3 DNA sequence: TGTGCCAGCAGTTTCCTTCCGAGAGGCGGGGGCTCCTACGAGCAGTACTTC.

This chain uses TRBV7-2 with TRBJ2-7; possible D gene TRBD1, 7 bases. CDR1 and CDR2 from the germline V gene are SGHTA and FQGNSA. V lost 1 base to trimming and J lost 4 bases, with 17 bases between them. The CDR3 runs to 16 residues. CDR3 DNA: TGTGCCAGCAGCTTAGTCCCGGCAGGGGGGTCATACGAGCAGTACTTC. Translating it yields CASSLVPAGGSYEQYF.

This clonotype was found a few times. The gene calls are TRBV7-9 and TRBJ2-7; TRBD2 is a possible D gene (6 bases). This CDR3 has 16 amino acids. The germline V gene encodes CDR1 SEHNR and CDR2 FQNEAQ (reference sequence). V lost 6 bases and J 4 bases, leaving 22 bases between the germline ends. The CDR3 region has the DNA TGTGCCAGCAGAGCCGGCGGCGGAGGGGAACAATACGAGCAGTACTTC. Amino acids: CASRAGGGGEQYEQYF.

This clonotype was seen only once. The rearrangement links TRBV6-5 to TRBJ2-2; D uncertain. Germline CDR1 MNHEY, CDR2 SVGAGI. The CDR3 contains 13 residues. Trimming took 11 bases from V and 2 from J, leaving 12 bases between them. The chain's CDR3 is CARTRPNTGELFF. The CDR3 DNA reads TGTGCCCGCACCAGACCTAACACCGGGGAGCTGTTTTTT.

The chain couples TRBV14 to TRBJ2-1; TRBD1 agrees at 9 bases. CDR3 length equals 16 residues. With 4 bases clipped from V and 7 bases from J, the junction kept 11 bases outside the gene matches. CDR1 and CDR2 (germline): SGHDN, FVKESK. CDR3: CASSPSGTGILNEQFF. The CDR3 DNA reads TGTGCCAGCAGCCCGTCCGGGACAGGGATTTTGAATGAGCAGTTCTTC.

This clonotype appeared a single time. V gene TRBV20-1 combines with J gene TRBJ1-2; D is unclear. CDR1 is DFQATT and CDR2 is SNEGSKA in the germline V gene (reference sequence). Trimming pared 6 bases from V and 3 bases from J, leaving 17 bases between. CDR3 length: 14 amino acids. The CDR3 is CSAEIWESDYGYTF. CDR3 DNA: TGCAGTGCAGAGATATGGGAATCCGACTATGGCTACACCTTC.

This clonotype was seen only a few times. V usage is TRBV7-8 and J usage is TRBJ2-7; TRBD1 matches 8 bases. The V segment lost 6 bases and the J segment 3 bases; nucleotides outside the gene matches: 7. CDR3 length: 14 amino acids. CDR1 and CDR2 from the germline V gene are SGHVS and FQNEAQ. CDR3 sequence (DNA): TGTGCCAGCAGTTATCAGGGGGCAGGCTACGAGCAGTACTTC. It translates to CASSYQGAGYEQYF.